The 20 T cell receptor beta chains listed next were all sequenced from one sample in a study of identical twins. TCRdb re-called the 5' RACE reads through MiXCR, storing one row per CDR3 protein. The sample lists around 530,000 distinct CDR3 sequences; over 12% were seen once. The sample was also linked to a second study, of yellow fever vaccine responses in identical twins.

Sequencing was performed on CD4+ T cells sorted from blood. These receptor sequences come from a woman under 30 in good health.

The gene calls are TRBV29-1 and TRBJ2-7; 7 bases fit TRBD2. Trimming took 3 bases from V and 0 from J; bases not matched to a gene: 8. This CDR3 has 15 residues. CDR1 is SQVTM and CDR2 is ANQGSEA in the germline V gene. The CDR3 sequence is CSVDYRASGSYEQYF. Here the CDR3 DNA reads TGCAGCGTTGATTATAGGGCTAGCGGCTCCTACGAGCAGTACTTC.

The chain has TRBV9 and TRBJ2-3; TRBD1 agrees at 7 bases. The V gene's germline CDR1 is SGDLS and CDR2 YYNGEE. The V and J ends lost 4 bases and 2 bases, in that order; junction bases with no gene match: 7. The CDR3 sequence is 15 residues long. The CDR3 DNA follows: TGTGCCAGCAGCCCGGGACAGCCCCTCACAGATACGCAGTATTTT. Protein sequence: CASSPGQPLTDTQYF.

This clonotype was seen only a few times. The rearrangement links TRBV6-1 to TRBJ2-2; TRBD2 matches at 10 bases. The CDR3 loop spans 17 amino acids. Germline CDR1 and CDR2: MNHNS and SASEGT. After removal of 5 bases from V and 0 bases from J, the junction contained 6 bases not matched to a gene. CDR3: CASSPLAGVPNTGELFF. In nucleotides, the CDR3 is TGTGCCAGCAGTCCCCTAGCGGGAGTCCCGAACACCGGGGAGCTGTTTTTT.

In its sample, this clonotype was seen a few times. The V call is TRBV5-6, the J call TRBJ2-7; 12 bases line up with TRBD1. The V gene's germline CDR1 is SGHDT and CDR2 YYEEEE. CDR3 size: 15 residues. The J segment lost 0 bases and the V segment lost 4 bases, leaving 2 bases of the junction unmatched. CDR3 sequence: CASSGDRGLSYEQYF. The CDR3 DNA reads as TGTGCCAGCAGCGGGGACAGGGGGCTCTCCTACGAGCAGTACTTC.

The rearrangement uses TRBV20-1 and TRBJ2-7, with 13 nucleotides matching TRBD2. Trimming cost V 0 bases and J 3 bases; bases outside gene matches: 5. CDR1 is DFQATT and CDR2 is SNEGSKA in the germline V gene (reference sequence). This CDR3 contains 16 residues. CDR3 in amino acids: CSARDTTSGRIYEQYF. The CDR3 nucleotides read TGCAGTGCTAGAGATACGACTAGCGGGAGGATCTACGAGCAGTACTTC.

The chain couples TRBV5-1 to TRBJ2-6, with D perhaps TRBD1 (6 bases). This CDR3 region has 14 residues. The V gene lost 7 bases and the J gene lost 4 bases, with 12 bases spanning the gap. Germline CDR1 is SGHRS and CDR2 is YFSETQ. CDR3 in DNA: TGCGCCAGCGGAACAGGGACCGGGGCCAACGTCCTGACTTTC. The encoded protein is CASGTGTGANVLTF.

This clonotype was seen many times. The V gene is TRBV5-6, the J gene TRBJ2-5; D unresolved. This CDR3 region has 15 residues. The germline CDR1 and CDR2 sequences are SGHDT and YYEEEE. Trimming shortened V by 2 bases and J by 1 base, and 12 bases separated the two germline ends. CDR3 DNA: TGTGCCAGCAGCTTAAGACTCACCTCCCAAGAGACCCAGTACTTC. Amino acids: CASSLRLTSQETQYF.

The V gene is TRBV24-1, the J gene TRBJ2-2; 8 nucleotides agree with TRBD1. The germline CDR1 and CDR2 sequences are KGHDR and SFDVKD. J lost 5 bases, V lost 4 bases, and 11 bases had no gene match. The CDR3 covers 17 residues. This chain's CDR3 is CATSDPVGQGVTGELFF. CDR3 coding DNA: TGTGCCACCAGTGACCCCGTCGGACAGGGAGTAACCGGGGAGCTGTTTTTT.

This chain uses TRBV18 with TRBJ2-1, with D unresolved. The V end lost 0 bases, the J end lost 2 bases, and 11 bases lay between the germline ends. CDR1 and CDR2 from the germline V gene are KGHSH and LQKENI. CDR3 length equals 16 residues. The CDR3 region is CASSPPLRKTYNEQFF. In nucleotides, the CDR3 is TGTGCCAGCTCACCACCTCTGAGGAAGACCTACAATGAGCAGTTCTTC.

The chain uses TRBV6-4 and TRBJ2-1, with TRBD2 matching over 16 bases. CDR1 is MRHNA and CDR2 is SNTAGT in the germline V gene. The CDR3 has 17 amino acids. V dropped 5 bases and J dropped 8; count of bases not matched to a gene: 9. CDR3 sequence reads: CASSQGLAGGPQHEQFF. CDR3 nucleotides: TGTGCCAGCAGTCAGGGACTAGCGGGAGGGCCACAGCATGAGCAGTTCTTC.

The genes are TRBV7-9 and TRBJ1-3; D is undetermined. V lost 0 bases, J lost 3 bases, and 12 bases lay in between. CDR1 and CDR2 from the germline V gene are SEHNR and FQNEAQ (reference sequence). The length of the CDR3 is 16 residues. CDR3 sequence reads: CASSLALVSLGNTIYF. For the CDR3, the DNA is TGTGCCAGCAGCTTAGCGTTAGTAAGCCTTGGAAACACCATATATTTT.

This sequence joins TRBV27 and TRBJ2-7, with a tentative D call TRBD2 (6 bases). CDR1 is MNHEY, CDR2 SMNVEV, per germline (reference sequence). V gave up 6 bases and J gave up 9 bases, with 30 bases separating them. The CDR3 is 17 amino acids. CDR3 protein: CASSPTGETRMGLGQYV. CDR3 DNA: TGTGCCAGCAGCCCCACGGGGGAAACACGGATGGGTCTTGGGCAGTACGTC.

Only a few counts were recorded for this clonotype. The V gene is TRBV4-1, the J gene TRBJ2-2; a weak D match, TRBD1 (6 bases). Germline V gene lookup returns CDR1 MGHRA and CDR2 YSYEKL. The CDR3 loop spans 16 amino acids. Trimming removed 1 base from V and 5 bases from J, with 14 bases in between. The CDR3 DNA reads as TGCGCCAGCAGCCAAGTAGAACAGGGCCGAACCGGGGAGCTGTTTTTT. This codes for CASSQVEQGRTGELFF.

This rearrangement joins TRBV29-1 to TRBJ2-2; D not certain. The CDR3 sequence is 12 residues long. Germline V gives CDR1 SQVTM, CDR2 ANQGSEA. V was pared by 4 bases and J by 1 base, with 4 bases between. The CDR3 sequence: CSVAQNTGELFF. In DNA form, the CDR3 reads TGCAGCGTTGCCCAGAACACCGGGGAGCTGTTTTTT.

This clonotype appeared once. J is TRBJ2-4 and V is TRBV18; 7 bases map to TRBD2. Germline V gene lookup returns CDR1 KGHSH and CDR2 LQKENI. The CDR3 runs to 13 residues. J was trimmed by 8 bases and V by 0 bases; bases with no gene match: 1. CDR3 nucleotide sequence: TGTGCCAGCTCACCACCAGGGAGGGACATTCAGTACTTC. As protein: CASSPPGRDIQYF.

The chain joins TRBV11-2 to TRBJ1-1, with 9 bases aligning to TRBD1. After removal of 3 bases from V and 1 base from J, the junction contained 9 bases not matched to a gene. The germline CDR1 and CDR2 sequences are SGHAT and FQNNGV. The CDR3 has 17 residues. The CDR3 DNA sequence: TGTGCCAGCAGCTTTCACGACAGGGGGGTGGCGAACACTGAAGCTTTCTTT. It specifies CASSFHDRGVANTEAFF.

This clonotype was found a few times. CDR3 in DNA: TGCAGCGCCCGACAGGTCGGTCTCAAAGAGACCCAGTACTTC. Amino acids: CSARQVGLKETQYF. The chain recombines TRBV29-1 with TRBJ2-5, with D maybe TRBD1 (6 bases). Germline values: CDR1 SQVTM, CDR2 ANQGSEA. V gave up 7 bases and J gave up 3 bases, with 18 bases separating them. This CDR3 has 14 residues.

This sequence joins TRBV12-3 or TRBV12-4 and TRBJ1-5; 8 bases are a match to TRBD1. The CDR3 consists of 15 residues. V trimming: 6 bases; J trimming: 4 bases; junction bases outside the gene matches: 8. Here the CDR3 reads CASSRGQGTNQPQHF. The DNA of the CDR3 is TGTGCCAGCAGCAGAGGACAGGGCACGAATCAGCCCCAGCATTTT.

This clonotype has just one count. The rearrangement uses TRBV24-1 and TRBJ2-7, with 7 bases that match TRBD2. Germline CDR1 KGHDR, CDR2 SFDVKD. After removal of 6 bases from V and 0 bases from J, the junction contained 4 bases not matched to a gene. The CDR3 runs to 14 residues. The CDR3 sequence: CATSRAGDSYEQYF. CDR3 sequence (DNA): TGTGCCACCAGTAGGGCGGGAGACTCCTACGAGCAGTACTTC.

The rearrangement joins TRBV7-6 to TRBJ2-3; 7 bases map to TRBD2. V trimming: 5 bases; J trimming: 0 bases; junction bases outside the gene matches: 11. The CDR3 is 17 amino acids. CDR1 and CDR2 from the germline V gene are SGHVS and FNYEAQ. The CDR3: CASSSSGTGKSTDTQYF. As DNA, the CDR3 is TGTGCCAGCAGCAGCAGCGGGACGGGGAAAAGCACAGATACGCAGTATTTT.